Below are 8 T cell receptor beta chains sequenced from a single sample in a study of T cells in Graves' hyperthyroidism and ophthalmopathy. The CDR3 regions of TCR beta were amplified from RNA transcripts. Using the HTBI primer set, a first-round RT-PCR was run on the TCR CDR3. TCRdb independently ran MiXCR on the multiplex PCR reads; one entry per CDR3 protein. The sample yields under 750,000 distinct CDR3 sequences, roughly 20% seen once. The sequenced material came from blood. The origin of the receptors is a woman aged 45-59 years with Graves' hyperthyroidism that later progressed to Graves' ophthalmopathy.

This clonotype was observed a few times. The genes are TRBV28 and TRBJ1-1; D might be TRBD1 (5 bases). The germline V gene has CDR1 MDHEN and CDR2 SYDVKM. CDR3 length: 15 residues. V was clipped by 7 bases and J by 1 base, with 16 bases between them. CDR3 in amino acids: CASIEGAAQNTEAFF. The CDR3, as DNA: TGTGCCAGCATCGAAGGGGCAGCCCAGAACACTGAAGCTTTCTTT.

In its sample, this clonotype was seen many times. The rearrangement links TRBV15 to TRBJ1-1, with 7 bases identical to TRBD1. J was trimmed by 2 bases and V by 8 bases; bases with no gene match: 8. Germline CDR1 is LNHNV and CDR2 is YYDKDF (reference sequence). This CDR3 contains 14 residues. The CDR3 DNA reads TGTGCCACCCTCCGTAGGGGGCCTAACACTGAAGCTTTCTTT. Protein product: CATLRRGPNTEAFF.

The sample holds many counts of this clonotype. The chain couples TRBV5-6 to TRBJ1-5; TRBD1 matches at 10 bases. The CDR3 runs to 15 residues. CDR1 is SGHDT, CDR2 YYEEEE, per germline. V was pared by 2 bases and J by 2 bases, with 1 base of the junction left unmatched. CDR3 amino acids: CASSFGTGGNQPQHF. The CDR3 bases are TGTGCCAGCAGCTTCGGGACAGGGGGCAATCAGCCCCAGCATTTT.

This chain's CDR3 is CSVEFEDRSQGGYTF. In DNA form, the CDR3 reads TGCAGCGTTGAGTTTGAAGACCGGTCACAGGGGGGCTACACCTTC. The chain recombines TRBV29-1 with TRBJ1-2, with TRBD1 matching 7 bases. V dropped 3 bases and J dropped 8; count of bases not matched to a gene: 15. In germline, CDR1 is SQVTM, CDR2 ANQGSEA. The CDR3 has 15 amino acids.

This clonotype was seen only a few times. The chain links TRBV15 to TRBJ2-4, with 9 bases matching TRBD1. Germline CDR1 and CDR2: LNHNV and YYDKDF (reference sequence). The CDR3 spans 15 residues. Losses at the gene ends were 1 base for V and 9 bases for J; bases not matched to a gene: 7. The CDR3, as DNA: TGTGCCACCAGCAGAGGGGACAGGGAGGCGGGCATTCAGTACTTC. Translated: CATSRGDREAGIQYF.

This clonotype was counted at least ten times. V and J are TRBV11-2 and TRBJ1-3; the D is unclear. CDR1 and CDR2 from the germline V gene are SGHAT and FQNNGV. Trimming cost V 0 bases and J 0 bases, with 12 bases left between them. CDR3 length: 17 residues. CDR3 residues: CASSLDSGGFSGNTIYF. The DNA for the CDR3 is TGTGCCAGCAGCTTAGATTCTGGCGGGTTCTCTGGAAACACCATATATTTT.

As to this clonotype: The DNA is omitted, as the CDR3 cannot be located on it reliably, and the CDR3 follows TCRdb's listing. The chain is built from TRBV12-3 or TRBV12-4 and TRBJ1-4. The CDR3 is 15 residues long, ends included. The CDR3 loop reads CARVLRGDPKKNCFF.

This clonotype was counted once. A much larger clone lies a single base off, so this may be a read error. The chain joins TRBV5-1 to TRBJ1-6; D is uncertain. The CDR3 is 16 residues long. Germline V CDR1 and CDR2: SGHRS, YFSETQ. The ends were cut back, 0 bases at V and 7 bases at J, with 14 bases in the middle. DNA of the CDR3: TGCGCCAGCAGCTTGGACTCCATCGGGCGAAATTCACCCCTCCACTTT. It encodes CASSLDSIGRNSPLHF.